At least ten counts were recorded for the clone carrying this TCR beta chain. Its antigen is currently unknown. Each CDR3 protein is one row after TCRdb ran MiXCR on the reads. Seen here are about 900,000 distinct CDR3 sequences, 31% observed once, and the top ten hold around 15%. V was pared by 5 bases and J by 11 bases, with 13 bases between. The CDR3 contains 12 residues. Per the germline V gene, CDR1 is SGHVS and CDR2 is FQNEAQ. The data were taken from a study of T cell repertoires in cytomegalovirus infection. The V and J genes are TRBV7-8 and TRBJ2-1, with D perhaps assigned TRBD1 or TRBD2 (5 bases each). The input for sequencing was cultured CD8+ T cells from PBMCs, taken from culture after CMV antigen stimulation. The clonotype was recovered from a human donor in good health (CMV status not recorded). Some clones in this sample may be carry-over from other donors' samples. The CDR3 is CASSPGTGKQFF. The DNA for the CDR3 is TGTGCCAGCAGCCCGGGGACCGGGAAGCAGTTCTTC.